The entry that follows covers one T cell receptor beta chain sequence. This entry is derived from a study of blood T cell repertoires in COVID-19. Study information: The samples span acute and convalescent COVID-19 from the United States, Italy and Spain. PBMCs, B-cell-depleted T cells, or T cells were the source of the cDNA or gDNA that made up the material.

The method was immunoSEQ multiplex PCR; TCRdb's version includes in-frame clones alone and lacks a portion of them. Of around 150,000 clones in the sample, approximately 85% are singletons; the top ten hold around 3.2%. This CDR3 is 16 amino acids long. The TCR was taken from a woman aged 45-65 years with acute COVID-19. The sequenced sample was PBMCs or T cells enriched from blood (not recorded which). The genes are TRBV1 and TRBJ2-4; the D call of TRBD1 is as the table states it, not checked on the DNA. TRBV1 is flagged as a pseudogene. The CDR3 loop reads CTSSQAYRPSRNIQYF. Written as DNA, the CDR3 is TGCACCAGCAGCCAAGCCTACAGACCCTCCAGAAACATTCAGTACTTC.